This is a list of T cell receptor beta chains from one sample in a study of breast tumors, draining lymph nodes, adjacent tissues. TCRdb reanalysed the multiplex PCR reads using MiXCR and keeps one entry per CDR3 protein. In the table there are 30,000 to 35,000 distinct CDR3 sequences, less than 65% of which are singletons. The sequenced material came from breast tumor tissue. The receptors originated from a female donor with breast cancer. Some clones in this sample may be carry-over from other donors' samples. CDR3s include the opening cysteine and the closing phenylalanine or tryptophan. The D gene is left open where the match is weak. Only some rows state a clone size, as once, few, many or a class for expanded clones.

V gene: TRBV15; J gene: TRBJ2-3; D gene: .; clone size: .; CDR3 DNA: TGTGCCACCAGCCGGCGGGTGAGCACAGATACGCAGTATTTT; CDR3 protein: CATSRRVSTDTQYF
V gene: TRBV9; J gene: TRBJ1-2; D gene: TRBD1; clone size: .; CDR3 DNA: TGTGCCAGCAGCTCACTGACAGGGAGGCGTTTTGGCTACACCTTC; CDR3 protein: CASSSLTGRRFGYTF
V gene: TRBV5-4; J gene: TRBJ2-7; D gene: .; clone size: .; CDR3 DNA: TGTGCCAGCAGCCGGCTCGGCAGCTACGAGCAGTACTTC; CDR3 protein: CASSRLGSYEQYF
V gene: TRBV29-1; J gene: TRBJ2-7; D gene: TRBD2; clone size: .; CDR3 DNA: TGCAGCGTGGGGGAGGGGTACGAGCAGTACTTC; CDR3 protein: CSVGEGYEQYF
V gene: TRBV5-1; J gene: TRBJ2-1; D gene: .; clone size: once; CDR3 DNA: TGTGCCAGCTCACCGACAGTGAGCTCCTACAATGAGCAGTTCTTC; CDR3 protein: CASSPTVSSYNEQFF
V gene: TRBV7-8; J gene: TRBJ1-3; D gene: .; clone size: many; CDR3 DNA: TGTGCCAGCAGCTTTGCCAGGGACTCTGGAAACACCATATATTTT; CDR3 protein: CASSFARDSGNTIYF
V gene: TRBV2; J gene: TRBJ1-2; D gene: .; clone size: .; CDR3 DNA: TGTGCCAGCAGTGAAGCGCTTCGGGGGGTGGGTGGCTACACCTTC; CDR3 protein: CASSEALRGVGGYTF
V gene: TRBV7-2; J gene: TRBJ1-2; D gene: .; clone size: .; CDR3 DNA: TGTGCTAGCATCCCGGGGGGTGGCAGTGGCTACACCTTC; CDR3 protein: CASIPGGGSGYTF
V gene: TRBV6-2/TRBV6-3; J gene: TRBJ1-6; D gene: .; clone size: few; CDR3 DNA: TGTGCCAGCAGTTACGAGCTGACAGGCTCTTCACCCCTCCACTTT; CDR3 protein: CASSYELTGSSPLHF
V gene: TRBV5-1; J gene: TRBJ2-1; D gene: .; clone size: many; CDR3 DNA: TGCGCCAGCAGCTTCGGGAGTTACTCCTACAATGAGCAGTTCTTC; CDR3 protein: CASSFGSYSYNEQFF